The clone carrying this T cell receptor (beta chain) was recorded once. Profiled with immunoSEQ multiplex PCR; TCRdb holds only in-frame clones, not every one. Of a few hundred thousand clones listed, about 87% are singletons. V was shortened by 4 bases and J by 4 bases, with 12 bases between the two germline ends. CDR3 size: 14 residues. Per the germline V gene, CDR1 is LGHNA and CDR2 is YSLEER. The data originate from a study of blood T cell repertoires in COVID-19. Turning to the study itself: Nucleic acid was either cDNA or gDNA, and it came from T cells, B-cell-depleted T cells, or PBMCs.

Those enrolled in Seattle joined during active infection and were followed longitudinally afterward. The clonotype was recovered from a woman in her thirties with COVID-19, enrolled during active disease. The V gene is TRBV4-3, the J gene TRBJ2-3, with D perhaps TRBD1 (5 bases). Sequencing used peripheral blood. The CDR3 DNA follows: TGCGCCAGCAGCCGGCAGTCAGGGCCAGATACGCAGTATTTT. Translation gives CASSRQSGPDTQYF.